Listed here is a single TCR beta chain. Its antigen is unknown. These data are taken from a study of cytomegalovirus exposure and HLA in healthy donors. This PCR relied on a set of 60 Vbeta primers and 13 Jbeta primers. Using immunoSEQ multiplex PCR, the repertoire was profiled, and TCRdb retains in-frame clones only, with some absent. The top ten clones hold 0.098% of a sample with some 200,000 clones, roughly four fifths of them seen once. Study-wide points: A missense DCLRE1C variant was associated with V- and J-gene trimming of TCR beta chains in a later analysis, and an independent cohort replicated the association.

Trimming took 2 bases from V and 2 from J; bases not matched to a gene: 7. The CDR3 consists of 16 residues. In germline, CDR1 is SGHRS, CDR2 YFSETQ. V and J are TRBV5-1 and TRBJ2-3, with 8 bases fitting TRBD2. Sequences were obtained from PBMCs. This clonotype originated in a boy aged 2 to 9 in good health and CMV-seronegative. For the CDR3, the DNA is TGCGCCAGCAGCTTTGGCGGGGGGTTATACACAGATACGCAGTATTTT. Translated: CASSFGGGLYTDTQYF.